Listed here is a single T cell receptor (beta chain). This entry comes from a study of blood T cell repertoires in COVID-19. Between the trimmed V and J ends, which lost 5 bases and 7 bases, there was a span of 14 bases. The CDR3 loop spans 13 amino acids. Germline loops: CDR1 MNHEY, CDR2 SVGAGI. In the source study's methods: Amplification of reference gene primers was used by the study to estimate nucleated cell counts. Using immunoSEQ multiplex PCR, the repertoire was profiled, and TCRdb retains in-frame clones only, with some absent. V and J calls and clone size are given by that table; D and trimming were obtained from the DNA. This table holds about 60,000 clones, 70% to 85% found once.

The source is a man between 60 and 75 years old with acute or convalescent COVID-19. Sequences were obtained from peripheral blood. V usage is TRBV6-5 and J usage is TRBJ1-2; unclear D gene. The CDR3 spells CASSSPAVRGYTF. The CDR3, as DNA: TGTGCCAGCAGTAGCCCCGCCGTCCGTGGCTACACCTTC.